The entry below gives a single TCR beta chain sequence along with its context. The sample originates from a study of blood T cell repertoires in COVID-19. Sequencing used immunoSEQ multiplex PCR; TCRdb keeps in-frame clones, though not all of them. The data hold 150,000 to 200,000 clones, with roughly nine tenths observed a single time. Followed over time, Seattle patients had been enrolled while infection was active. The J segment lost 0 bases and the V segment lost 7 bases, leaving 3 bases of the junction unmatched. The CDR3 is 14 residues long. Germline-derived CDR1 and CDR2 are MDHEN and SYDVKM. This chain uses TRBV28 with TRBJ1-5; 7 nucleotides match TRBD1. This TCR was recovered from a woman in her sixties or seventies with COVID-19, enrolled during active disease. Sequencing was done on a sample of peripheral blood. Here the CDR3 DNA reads TGTGCCAGCACCGGACAGGTTAGCAATCAGCCCCAGCATTTT. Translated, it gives CASTGQVSNQPQHF.